These 19 T cell receptor beta chains were sequenced from one sample in a study of blood T cell repertoires in COVID-19. Only in-frame clones appear in the TCRdb table, and some are missing; sequencing was by immunoSEQ multiplex PCR. Of 90,000 to 120,000 clones detected, approximately 90% appear once; the ten largest clones hold about a third. The sequencing input was peripheral blood. The receptors were sampled from a woman aged 80 or over with acute or convalescent COVID-19.

This chain uses TRBV7-9 with TRBJ2-5; no definite D call. V gave up 3 bases and J gave up 11 bases, with 10 bases separating them. Germline V gene lookup returns CDR1 SEHNR and CDR2 FQNEAQ (reference sequence). CDR3 length: 11 amino acids. For the CDR3, the DNA is TGTGCCAGCAGCTTCGCCGACTGGCAGTACTTC. Its translation is CASSFADWQYF.

The chain has TRBV6-1 and TRBJ2-2, with 8 positions matching TRBD1. The CDR3 spans 16 residues. The ends lost 2 bases at V and 4 bases at J; junction bases unmatched: 6. From germline, CDR1 is MNHNS and CDR2 SASEGT. CDR3 sequence reads: CASSEPGQGITGELFF. Written as DNA, the CDR3 is TGTGCCAGCAGTGAACCAGGACAGGGTATCACCGGGGAGCTGTTTTTT.

This clone was recorded many times. J is TRBJ2-6 and V is TRBV10-3, with a weak D call TRBD2 (5 bases). Germline V gives CDR1 ENHRY, CDR2 SYGVKD. The V end lost 4 bases, the J end lost 0 bases, and 10 bases lay between the germline ends. There are 16 residues in the CDR3. The CDR3 region is CAISVAGNSGANVLTF. The DNA for the CDR3 is TGTGCCATCAGTGTAGCCGGGAACTCTGGGGCCAACGTCCTGACTTTC.

The rearrangement uses TRBV28 and TRBJ1-2, with TRBD1 matching over 9 bases. V dropped 6 bases and J dropped 7; count of bases not matched to a gene: 6. CDR3 size: 13 residues. Germline CDR1 and CDR2: MDHEN and SYDVKM. The CDR3 here is CASRGQGMVGYTF. The CDR3 DNA follows: TGTGCCAGCAGGGGACAGGGAATGGTTGGCTACACCTTC.

V and J are TRBV12-3 or TRBV12-4 and TRBJ2-1; tentative D call: TRBD2 (6 bases). This CDR3 has 13 amino acids. Trimming pared 6 bases from V and 7 bases from J, leaving 13 bases between. CDR3 in DNA: TGTGCCAGCAGCCGTCTCCGGGGGAATGAGCAGTTCTTC. Translation gives CASSRLRGNEQFF.

The rearrangement joins TRBV10-3 to TRBJ2-7, with 9 nucleotides matching TRBD2. Per the germline V gene, CDR1 is ENHRY and CDR2 is SYGVKD. J gave up 0 bases and V 6 bases, and 6 bases lay outside the gene matches. The CDR3 runs to 15 residues. The chain's CDR3 is CAIRDSGGLSYEQYF. The CDR3 coding sequence is TGTGCCATCAGGGATAGCGGGGGTCTCTCCTACGAGCAGTACTTC.

The J gene is TRBJ1-5, the V gene TRBV30; D is uncertain. V dropped 2 bases and J dropped 5 bases, with 7 bases sitting between them. Germline V gene sequence: CDR1 GTSNPN, CDR2 SVGIG (reference sequence). The CDR3 is 12 amino acids. The CDR3 reads CAWSSGYQPQHF. CDR3 nucleotides: TGTGCCTGGAGTTCCGGTTATCAGCCCCAGCATTTT.

The rearrangement links TRBV30 to TRBJ2-7; D is uncertain. V dropped 2 bases and J dropped 1 base, with 9 bases sitting between them. CDR3 length: 13 amino acids. Germline V gene lookup returns CDR1 GTSNPN and CDR2 SVGIG (reference sequence). CDR3 loop: CAWSSGQSYEQYF. DNA for the CDR3: TGTGCCTGGAGTTCAGGCCAATCCTACGAGCAGTACTTC.

The chain employs TRBV27 and TRBJ1-1; tentative D call: TRBD1 (5 bases). This CDR3 is built from 14 residues. In germline, CDR1 is MNHEY, CDR2 SMNVEV (reference sequence). Between the trimmed V and J ends, which lost 4 bases and 5 bases, there was a span of 14 bases. Here the CDR3 DNA reads TGTGCCAGCAGTTCCCCCTCCAGGGTAACTGAAGCTTTCTTT. Protein sequence: CASSSPSRVTEAFF.

This chain links TRBV6-6 with TRBJ1-1, with D perhaps TRBD1 (5 bases). This CDR3 has 13 residues. The germline gives CDR1 MNHNY, CDR2 SVGAGI (reference sequence). Between the trimmed V and J ends, which lost 4 bases and 3 bases, there was a span of 9 bases. This CDR3 reads CASSSPTDTEAFF. The CDR3 DNA reads as TGTGCCAGCAGTTCCCCGACAGACACTGAAGCTTTCTTT.

The chain combines TRBV27 with TRBJ2-7; D possibly corresponds to TRBD1 (6 bases). Between the trimmed V and J ends, which lost 2 bases and 1 base, there was a span of 12 bases. The CDR3 has 15 amino acids. CDR1 MNHEY and CDR2 SMNVEV come from the germline V gene (reference sequence). CDR3 loop: CASSLRGTGSYEQYF. The DNA of the CDR3 is TGTGCCAGCAGTTTAAGGGGGACCGGGTCCTACGAGCAGTACTTC.

CDR3 in DNA: TGTGCCATCAGTGGGGGAGCCCAAGAGACCCAGTACTTC. This codes for CAISGGAQETQYF. V is TRBV10-3 and J is TRBJ2-5, with D possibly TRBD2 on 5 matching bases. CDR3 length equals 13 residues. The V gene lost 4 bases and the J gene lost 1 base, with 7 bases spanning the gap. The germline V gene has CDR1 ENHRY and CDR2 SYGVKD.

This sequence joins TRBV19 and TRBJ2-3, with a weak D call TRBD2 (5 bases). CDR3 length: 14 amino acids. Germline V gives CDR1 LNHDA, CDR2 SQIVND (reference sequence). Trimming took off 7 bases at V and 1 base at J, with 12 bases between the two ends. The DNA for the CDR3 is TGTGCCAGTACCACTATACTAGGCACAGATACGCAGTATTTT. Translated: CASTTILGTDTQYF.

The chain is built from TRBV15 and TRBJ1-1; D gene uncertain. With 2 bases removed from V and 4 bases from J, the gap between germline ends came to 17 bases. The V gene's germline CDR1 is LNHNV and CDR2 YYDKDF (reference sequence). This CDR3 is built from 16 residues. The CDR3: CATSRPEVRAGTEAFF. Written as DNA, the CDR3 is TGTGCCACCAGCAGACCCGAGGTGAGGGCCGGCACTGAAGCTTTCTTT.

In nucleotides, the CDR3 is TGCAGTGCTAGTACGGGGACTAGAGGCAATGAGCAGTTCTTC. This codes for CSASTGTRGNEQFF. This sequence joins TRBV20-1 and TRBJ2-1; 8 nucleotides line up with TRBD2. CDR1 is DFQATT and CDR2 is SNEGSKA in the germline V gene (reference sequence). This CDR3 has 14 amino acids. J gave up 6 bases and V 3 bases, and 7 bases lay outside the gene matches.

The chain links TRBV18 to TRBJ2-7; 8 nucleotides line up with TRBD1. The CDR3 is 14 residues long. Germline values: CDR1 KGHSH, CDR2 LQKENI. The trim removed 5 bases at V and 7 bases at J, leaving 10 bases unmatched. Written as DNA, the CDR3 is TGTGCCAGCTCAGCGACAGGGGCGATTAGGGAGCAGTACTTC. This encodes CASSATGAIREQYF.

This chain uses TRBV11-2 with TRBJ2-1; 8 bases line up with TRBD1. Germline trimming cut 5 bases from V and 8 bases from J; bases unmatched to any gene: 11. CDR1 and CDR2 (germline): SGHAT, FQNNGV. This CDR3 is built from 15 residues. CDR3 DNA: TGTGCCAGCAGCGGACGACAGGGGAGAATCTATGAGCAGTTCTTC. Protein product: CASSGRQGRIYEQFF.

CDR3 coding DNA: TGTGCCAGCAGCTTAGCGAGGGGGACCTCTGGAAACACCATATATTTT. It yields the protein CASSLARGTSGNTIYF. The chain has TRBV7-2 and TRBJ1-3; D is possibly TRBD1 (6 bases). The germline CDR1 and CDR2 sequences are SGHTA and FQGNSA. The V end was cut by 0 bases, the J end by 0 bases, with 9 bases between. This CDR3 spans 16 amino acids.

This rearrangement joins TRBV10-3 to TRBJ2-3; 8 bases align to TRBD2. Germline V CDR1 and CDR2: ENHRY, SYGVKD. V dropped 6 bases and J dropped 2; count of bases not matched to a gene: 4. The length of the CDR3 is 14 residues. CDR3 sequence: CAIRKAGVTDTQYF. The CDR3 DNA reads as TGTGCCATCAGGAAAGCGGGGGTCACAGATACGCAGTATTTT.